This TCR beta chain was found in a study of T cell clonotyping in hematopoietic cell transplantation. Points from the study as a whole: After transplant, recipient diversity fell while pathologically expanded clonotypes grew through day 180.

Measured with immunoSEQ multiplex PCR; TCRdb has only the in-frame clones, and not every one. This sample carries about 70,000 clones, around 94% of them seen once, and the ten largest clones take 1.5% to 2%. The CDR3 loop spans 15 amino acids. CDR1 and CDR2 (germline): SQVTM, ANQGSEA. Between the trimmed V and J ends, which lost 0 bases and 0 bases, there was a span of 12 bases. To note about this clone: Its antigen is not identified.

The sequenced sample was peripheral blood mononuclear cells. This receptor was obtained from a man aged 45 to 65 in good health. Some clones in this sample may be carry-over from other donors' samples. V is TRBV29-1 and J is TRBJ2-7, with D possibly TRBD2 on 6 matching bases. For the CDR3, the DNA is TGCAGCGTTGAAGATGGGGGGAAAACCTCCTACGAGCAGTACTTC. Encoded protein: CSVEDGGKTSYEQYF.